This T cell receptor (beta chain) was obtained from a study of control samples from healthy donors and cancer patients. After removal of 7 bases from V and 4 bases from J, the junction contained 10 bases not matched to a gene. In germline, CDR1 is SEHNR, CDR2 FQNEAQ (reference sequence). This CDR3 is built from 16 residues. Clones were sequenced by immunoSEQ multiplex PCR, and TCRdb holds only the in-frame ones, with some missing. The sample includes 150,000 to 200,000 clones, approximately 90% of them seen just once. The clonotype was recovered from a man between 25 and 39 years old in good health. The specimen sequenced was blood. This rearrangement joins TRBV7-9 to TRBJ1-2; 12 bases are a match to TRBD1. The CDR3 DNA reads TGTGCCAGCACCCTGAGGGGGACAGGGGGCGGCTATGGCTACACCTTC. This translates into CASTLRGTGGGYGYTF.